A single sample is the source of the 31 T cell receptor beta chains below, sequenced in a study of spatial heterogeneity in lung cancer (dated by TCRdb to between 2018 and 2021). In light of the paper, this sample's time point label describes: sample taken at primary tumor resection. Without any cell sorting, TCR sequencing was performed on whole RNA extracted either from tumor and nontumor lung tissue or from cryopreserved PBMC samples. The library was generated by 5' RACE. Sequenced using a NextSeq 500. In TCRdb, the public reads were trimmed at Q25 with fastp and aligned with MiXCR, with productive beta chains retained. Rows with a matching CDR3 protein are joined into one entry that keeps the most common DNA and genes. The sample includes almost 75,000 distinct CDR3 sequences, with more than 10% observed a single time. The ten largest clones take up more than 5.5% of the sample. The sample was PBMCs, taken at surgery. The receptors shown here come from a male donor with early-stage non-small cell lung cancer.

This clonotype appeared many times. V and J are TRBV5-1 and TRBJ1-1; D unclear. This CDR3 contains 13 residues. CDR1 and CDR2 (germline): SGHRS, YFSETQ. V lost 1 base and J lost 3, with 7 bases in between. Here the CDR3 DNA reads TGCGCCAGCAGCTTGAATTCGGACACTGAAGCTTTCTTT. This codes for CASSLNSDTEAFF.

This chain uses TRBV10-3 with TRBJ2-7; 14 bases fit TRBD2. The CDR3 spans 15 residues. Looked up from germline, CDR1 is ENHRY and CDR2 is SYGVKD. Germline trimming cut 10 bases from V and 6 bases from J; bases unmatched to any gene: 11. The CDR3 DNA reads TGTGCCACAGGGGGGACTAGCGGGAGAATCCTCGAGCAGTACTTC. Protein product: CATGGTSGRILEQYF.

This chain uses TRBV2 with TRBJ1-6; maybe TRBD1 (5 bases). This CDR3 contains 14 residues. Germline CDR1 SNHLY, CDR2 FYNNEI. Trimming took 8 bases from V and 7 from J, leaving 15 bases between them. In nucleotides, the CDR3 is TGTGCCAGCGGTTCAGACAGTTTGAATTCACCCCTCCACTTT. This gives the protein CASGSDSLNSPLHF.

The CDR3 DNA is TGTGCCAGCAGAGTCGGGGTCACTAGGTCACAAGATACGCAGTATTTT. It codes for CASRVGVTRSQDTQYF. The V gene is TRBV7-8, the J gene TRBJ2-3; D is perhaps TRBD2 (5 bases). The ends were cut back, 6 bases at V and 5 bases at J, with 21 bases in the middle. Germline CDR1 is SGHVS and CDR2 is FQNEAQ. The CDR3 is 16 amino acids. Full variable domain (rest looked up from reference TRBV7-8 and TRBJ2-3): GAGVSQSPRYKVAKRGQDVALRCDPISGHVSLFWYQQALGQGPEFLTYFQNEAQLDKSGLPSDRFFAERPEGSVSTLKIQRTQQEDSAVYLCASRVGVTRSQDTQYFGPGTRLTVL.

This clonotype was found a few times. The CDR3 DNA is TGTGCCAGCAGCGTTAGCGCAACCTACAATGAGCAGTTCTTC. This translates into CASSVSATYNEQFF. This chain uses TRBV7-9 with TRBJ2-1; TRBD2 might be the D (5 bases). CDR3 size: 14 residues. V was cut by 5 bases and J by 2 bases, with 10 bases left in between. Germline CDR1 and CDR2: SEHNR and FQNEAQ (reference sequence).

The rearrangement joins TRBV29-1 to TRBJ2-7, with TRBD1 matching over 7 bases. V lost 6 bases, J lost 4 bases, and 9 bases stayed unmatched. Germline V gene lookup returns CDR1 SQVTM and CDR2 ANQGSEA. CDR3 length: 13 residues. CDR3 residues: CSVSTGFVYEQYF. The CDR3 coding sequence is TGCAGCGTATCGACAGGGTTCGTATACGAGCAGTACTTC.

Many counts were recorded for this clonotype. J is TRBJ1-2 and V is TRBV27; unclear D gene. V lost 6 bases, J lost 2 bases, and 10 bases lay in between. Per germline, CDR1 MNHEY and CDR2 SMNVEV (reference sequence). This CDR3 is 13 amino acids long. For the CDR3, the DNA is TGTGCCAGCAGCTCGGACCGAAACTATGGCTACACCTTC. Translated, it gives CASSSDRNYGYTF.

In this sample, this clonotype turned up many times. This rearrangement joins TRBV5-1 to TRBJ1-6; the D gene is possibly TRBD1 (5 bases). Germline CDR1 reads SGHRS; CDR2 reads YFSETQ. The CDR3 length is 14 residues. The germline V and J ends were trimmed by 2 bases and 8 bases, with 11 bases remaining between them. The CDR3 loop reads CASSFAGTHSPLHF. DNA of the CDR3: TGCGCCAGCAGCTTCGCCGGGACCCATTCACCCCTCCACTTT. Full variable domain (outside the CDR3, taken from reference TRBV5-1 and TRBJ1-6): KAGVTQTPRYLIKTRGQQVTLSCSPISGHRSVSWYQQTPGQGLQFLFEYFSETQRNKGNFPGRFSGRQFSNSRSEMNVSTLELGDSALYLCASSFAGTHSPLHFGNGTRLTVT.

This clonotype was detected only a few times. V is TRBV7-2 and J is TRBJ1-2, with TRBD1 matching over 9 bases. CDR1 and CDR2 from the germline V gene are SGHTA and FQGNSA. V lost 3 bases to trimming and J lost 4 bases; unmatched junction nucleotides: 3. The CDR3 is 14 amino acids. The CDR3 spells CASSFDRGAYGYTF. CDR3 in DNA: TGTGCCAGCAGCTTTGACAGGGGGGCCTATGGCTACACCTTC.

This clonotype was seen at least ten times. This rearrangement joins TRBV5-1 to TRBJ2-7, with 8 bases aligning to TRBD1. The CDR3 totals 14 residues. Germline V gives CDR1 SGHRS, CDR2 YFSETQ. Germline trimming cut 0 bases from V and 5 bases from J; bases unmatched to any gene: 4. The CDR3 loop reads CASSLDRGEDEQYF. CDR3 coding DNA: TGCGCCAGCAGCTTGGACAGGGGGGAGGACGAGCAGTACTTC.

J is TRBJ2-1 and V is TRBV24-1, with a tentative D call TRBD1 (6 bases). CDR1 is KGHDR, CDR2 SFDVKD, per germline. The CDR3 runs to 12 residues. The V end lost 4 bases, the J end lost 10 bases, and 10 bases lay between the germline ends. The CDR3 DNA reads as TGTGCCACCAGTGAAGCCGGGACAGAGCAGTTCTTC. This sequence encodes CATSEAGTEQFF.

This rearrangement joins TRBV11-2 to TRBJ1-2, with TRBD1 matching over 8 bases. The CDR3 is 15 residues long. Trimming at V came to 1 base and at J to 4 bases, leaving 5 bases not matched to a gene. CDR1 and CDR2 from the germline V gene are SGHAT and FQNNGV. CDR3 region: CASSLGGQAAYGYTF. CDR3 DNA: TGTGCCAGCAGCTTAGGGGGACAGGCAGCCTATGGCTACACCTTC.

This sequence joins TRBV20-1 and TRBJ2-2; no firm D call. The CDR3 has 13 amino acids. V lost 2 bases to trimming and J lost 3 bases, with 7 bases between them. Germline V lookup: CDR1 DFQATT, CDR2 SNEGSKA (reference sequence). The CDR3 sequence is CSARIDYTGELFF. CDR3 sequence (DNA): TGCAGTGCTAGAATCGACTACACCGGGGAGCTGTTTTTT.

This clonotype has just a few counts. V usage is TRBV27 and J usage is TRBJ1-2, with D hard to call. Trimming stripped 0 bases from V and 7 bases from J, with 9 bases between. The germline CDR1 and CDR2 sequences are MNHEY and SMNVEV (reference sequence). This CDR3 comprises 13 residues. The CDR3 protein is CASSLSGSRGYTF. In nucleotides, the CDR3 is TGTGCCAGCAGTTTATCCGGCAGTCGTGGCTACACCTTC.

This clonotype appeared a few times. The chain carries TRBV2 and TRBJ2-5; D gene ambiguous. The germline V gene has CDR1 SNHLY and CDR2 FYNNEI. The CDR3 sequence is 10 residues long. Between the trimmed V and J ends, which lost 4 bases and 8 bases, there was a span of 5 bases. The CDR3 sequence: CASSADTQYF. The DNA of the CDR3 is TGTGCCAGCAGTGCAGATACCCAGTACTTC.

This clonotype was detected ten times or more. The chain combines TRBV5-1 with TRBJ2-7; TRBD1 matches at 9 bases. The CDR3 runs to 15 residues. Germline V lookup: CDR1 SGHRS, CDR2 YFSETQ. Unmatched junction bases numbered 8, after V lost 2 bases and J lost 5 bases. CDR3 region: CASSLRTGVRNEQYF. The CDR3 nucleotides are TGCGCCAGCAGCTTACGGACAGGGGTTCGGAACGAGCAGTACTTC.

The chain recombines TRBV5-1 with TRBJ1-2; unclear D gene. V gave up 5 bases and J gave up 2 bases, with 10 bases separating them. This CDR3 has 13 amino acids. Germline CDR1 is SGHRS and CDR2 is YFSETQ. DNA of the CDR3: TGCGCCAGCAGTTTTGACTCCAACTATGGCTACACCTTC. Protein product: CASSFDSNYGYTF.

This clonotype came up a few times. V is TRBV12-3 or TRBV12-4 and J is TRBJ1-2, with unresolved D. This CDR3 contains 13 residues. Deletions cut 6 bases from V and 7 bases from J, with 15 bases between. CDR3 DNA: TGTGCCAGCAGATTAAATGGAGGGTCTGGCTACACCTTC. Translated, it gives CASRLNGGSGYTF.

The J gene is TRBJ2-7, the V gene TRBV4-2; D might be TRBD2 (5 bases). The V gene lost 4 bases and the J gene lost 3 bases, with 19 bases spanning the gap. The CDR3 sequence is 16 residues long. Germline lookup yields CDR1 LGHNA and CDR2 YNFKEQ. This CDR3 is CASSPRLEVLNYEQYF. DNA for the CDR3: TGTGCCAGCAGCCCTCGTCTGGAGGTCCTTAACTACGAGCAGTACTTC.

J is TRBJ2-7 and V is TRBV5-1; D is ambiguous. CDR1 is SGHRS, CDR2 YFSETQ, per germline. V lost 7 bases and J lost 0, with 14 bases in between. The CDR3 runs 14 residues. The CDR3 sequence: CASASVAGSYEQYF. DNA for the CDR3: TGCGCCAGCGCCTCGGTAGCCGGCTCCTACGAGCAGTACTTC. Drawing the rest from reference TRBV5-1 and TRBJ2-7, the complete variable domain is KAGVTQTPRYLIKTRGQQVTLSCSPISGHRSVSWYQQTPGQGLQFLFEYFSETQRNKGNFPGRFSGRQFSNSRSEMNVSTLELGDSALYLCASASVAGSYEQYFGPGTRLTVT.

A note on this clonotype: This clone may be a read error of a much larger clone one base away. The chain recombines TRBV7-2 with TRBJ2-2, with D unresolved. Trimming stripped 0 bases from V and 6 bases from J, with 8 bases between. The CDR3 covers 14 residues. From germline, CDR1 is SGHTA and CDR2 FQGNSA. CDR3 DNA: TGTGCCAGCAGCTTAGCGCGCTTTTCCGGGGAGCTGTTTTTT. Its translation is CASSLARFSGELFF.

The rearrangement uses TRBV27 and TRBJ2-7; 9 bases map to TRBD1. The germline CDR1 and CDR2 sequences are MNHEY and SMNVEV (reference sequence). This CDR3 is 14 amino acids long. V gave up 8 bases and J gave up 0 bases; unmatched junction bases: 5. This CDR3 reads CASARTGASYEQYF. CDR3 nucleotide sequence: TGTGCCAGCGCTCGGACAGGGGCCTCCTACGAGCAGTACTTC.

This clonotype was counted ten times or more. J is TRBJ1-5 and V is TRBV2, with 12 nucleotides matching TRBD1. Germline V CDR1 and CDR2: SNHLY, FYNNEI. V gave up 6 bases and J gave up 4 bases; unmatched junction bases: 10. The CDR3 has 17 residues. This CDR3 is CASSTVPGQGANQPQHF. The CDR3 DNA follows: TGTGCCAGCAGCACAGTCCCGGGACAGGGGGCAAATCAGCCCCAGCATTTT. The variable domain in full, with the rest retrieved from reference TRBV2 and TRBJ1-5, is EPEVTQTPSHQVTQMGQEVILRCVPISNHLYFYWYRQILGQKVEFLVSFYNNEISEKSEIFDDQFSVERPDGSNFTLKIRSTKLEDSAMYFCASSTVPGQGANQPQHFGDGTRLSIL.

This clonotype was seen many times. The V and J genes are TRBV3-1 and TRBJ2-3, with D perhaps matching TRBD2 (5 bases). CDR1 and CDR2 from the germline V gene are LGHDT and YNNKEL (reference sequence). This CDR3 is built from 15 residues. Deletions cut 0 bases from V and 2 bases from J, with 9 bases between. Here the CDR3 reads CASSQEGGYTDTQYF. The CDR3 bases are TGTGCCAGCAGCCAAGAAGGAGGATACACAGATACGCAGTATTTT.

The chain joins TRBV5-1 to TRBJ1-4, with no clear D. CDR3 length equals 13 residues. Germline CDR1 and CDR2: SGHRS and YFSETQ. Trimming took off 5 bases at V and 4 bases at J, with 9 bases between the two ends. The CDR3 region is CASSGLDNEKLFF. The CDR3 DNA follows: TGCGCCAGCAGTGGGCTCGATAATGAAAAACTGTTTTTT. Variable domain in full (rest from reference TRBV5-1 and TRBJ1-4): KAGVTQTPRYLIKTRGQQVTLSCSPISGHRSVSWYQQTPGQGLQFLFEYFSETQRNKGNFPGRFSGRQFSNSRSEMNVSTLELGDSALYLCASSGLDNEKLFFGSGTQLSVL.

The chain joins TRBV7-9 to TRBJ2-5; 7 nucleotides align to TRBD1. In germline, CDR1 is SEHNR, CDR2 FQNEAQ (reference sequence). The CDR3 length is 15 residues. After removal of 1 base from V and 4 bases from J, the junction contained 6 bases not matched to a gene. In DNA, the CDR3 is TGTGCCAGCAGCTTAGGAATTGGACAGGCAGAGACCCAGTACTTC. Amino acids: CASSLGIGQAETQYF.

The V call is TRBV19, the J call TRBJ1-4, with 8 bases identical to TRBD1. The junction had 8 bases not matched to a gene; V was cut back by 9 bases and J by 5 bases. CDR1 is LNHDA, CDR2 SQIVND, per germline (reference sequence). CDR3 length: 14 amino acids. The CDR3 protein is CASNDRGLNEKLFF. In DNA, the CDR3 is TGTGCCAGCAACGACAGGGGCCTCAATGAAAAACTGTTTTTT. Variable domain in full (rest from reference TRBV19 and TRBJ1-4): DGGITQSPKYLFRKEGQNVTLSCEQNLNHDAMYWYRQDPGQGLRLIYYSQIVNDFQKGDIAEGYSVSREKKESFPLTVTSAQKNPTAFYLCASNDRGLNEKLFFGSGTQLSVL.

This clonotype was counted many times. The gene calls are TRBV29-1 and TRBJ1-4; 9 bases agree with TRBD1. The CDR3 runs to 13 residues. CDR1 is SQVTM and CDR2 is ANQGSEA in the germline V gene. The trim removed 3 bases at V and 6 bases at J, leaving 2 bases unmatched. The CDR3 here is CSVETGGDEKLFF. The CDR3 DNA follows: TGCAGCGTTGAGACAGGGGGAGATGAAAAACTGTTTTTT.

The rearrangement uses TRBV11-2 and TRBJ2-3; D remains unclear. TRBJ1-5 explains the end of the DNA better; the J call may be wrong. This CDR3 has 12 residues. Germline V gives CDR1 SGHAT, CDR2 FQNNGV. CDR3 DNA sequence: TGTGCCAGCAGCTTATTCGGAGATACGCAGCATTTT. Amino acid sequence: CASSLFGDTQHF.

This clonotype was found many times. The chain is built from TRBV19 and TRBJ2-1; D is perhaps TRBD1 (5 bases). Germline V gene lookup returns CDR1 LNHDA and CDR2 SQIVND (reference sequence). V dropped 4 bases and J dropped 8 bases, with 18 bases sitting between them. The CDR3 length is 15 residues. The CDR3 reads CASSKNRQGGDEQFF. The DNA for the CDR3 is TGTGCCAGTAGTAAGAACCGGCAGGGCGGCGATGAGCAGTTCTTC.

This clonotype was counted a few times. This chain connects TRBV12-3 or TRBV12-4 to TRBJ1-5; 9 nucleotides align to TRBD1. This CDR3 has 14 amino acids. The junction had 4 bases not matched to a gene; V was cut back by 6 bases and J by 4 bases. The CDR3 loop reads CASSRQGGNQPQHF. In DNA form, the CDR3 reads TGTGCCAGCAGCCGACAGGGGGGAAATCAGCCCCAGCATTTT.